The 15 T cell receptor beta chains below were found in one sample sequenced in a study of blood T cells in healthy people across ages. Combining a sample-barcoded 5' primer with a J-beta primer mix, a second PCR ran for roughly 6 to 12 cycles. TCRdb ran MiXCR on the 5' RACE reads and lists one entry per CDR3 protein. Among 1.5 million to 2 million distinct CDR3 sequences, under 30% were seen once, and the ten largest hold 6.5% to 8.5%. The sequenced sample consisted of blood. All receptors derive from a woman aged 25 to 39 in good health.

V is TRBV7-9 and J is TRBJ2-7; 7 bases fit TRBD2. The V gene's germline CDR1 is SEHNR and CDR2 FQNEAQ (reference sequence). The CDR3 spans 16 residues. V lost 0 bases to trimming and J lost 4 bases; unmatched junction nucleotides: 9. The CDR3 region is CASSLALGGREYEQYF. Here the CDR3 DNA reads TGTGCCAGCAGCTTAGCGTTGGGCGGGAGAGAATACGAGCAGTACTTC.

The V call is TRBV7-9, the J call TRBJ2-4; D possibly matches TRBD1 or TRBD2 (5 bases each). CDR3 length: 15 residues. V lost 2 bases to trimming and J lost 3 bases, with 11 bases between them. From germline, CDR1 is SEHNR and CDR2 FQNEAQ (reference sequence). CDR3 DNA sequence: TGTGCCAGCAGCTTAAATCTGGGGGTCAAAAACATTCAGTACTTC. Translating it yields CASSLNLGVKNIQYF.

In this sample, this clonotype turned up a few times. The rearrangement uses TRBV7-3 and TRBJ2-3; D is unresolved. The CDR3 consists of 15 residues. Looked up from germline, CDR1 is SGHTA and CDR2 is FQGTGA. V lost 4 bases and J lost 3, with 14 bases in between. CDR3 bases: TGTGCCAGCAGCTCAAACGTGGTCGCGACAGATACGCAGTATTTT. This encodes CASSSNVVATDTQYF. Supplemented by reference TRBV7-3 and TRBJ2-3, the full variable domain reads GAGVSQTPSNKVTEKGKYVELRCDPISGHTALYWYRQSLGQGPEFLIYFQGTGAADDSGLPNDRFFAVRPEGSVSTLKIQRTERGDSAVYLCASSSNVVATDTQYFGPGTRLTVL.

V usage is TRBV6-5 and J usage is TRBJ1-4; D is possibly TRBD1 (6 bases). The germline V and J ends were trimmed by 2 bases and 12 bases, with 13 bases remaining between them. The CDR3 consists of 13 residues. Germline-derived CDR1 and CDR2 are MNHEY and SVGAGI. The CDR3 loop is CASSYEYRAELFF. The CDR3 DNA sequence: TGTGCCAGCAGTTACGAGTACAGGGCTGAACTGTTTTTT.

This clonotype was counted a few times. This chain uses TRBV6-4 with TRBJ2-1, with TRBD1 matching over 7 bases. The CDR3 has 17 amino acids. The J segment lost 7 bases and the V segment lost 2 bases, leaving 14 bases of the junction unmatched. The V gene's germline CDR1 is MRHNA and CDR2 SNTAGT. The CDR3, as DNA: TGTGCCAGCAGTGACGCATTCCGGGACAGCTTACAAAATGAGCAGTTCTTC. Encoded protein: CASSDAFRDSLQNEQFF.

This clonotype appeared many times. The chain has TRBV6-5 and TRBJ1-2; 9 nucleotides line up with TRBD1. Germline CDR1 reads MNHEY; CDR2 reads SVGAGI. After removal of 5 bases from V and 4 bases from J, the junction contained 5 bases not matched to a gene. The CDR3 consists of 14 residues. This CDR3 reads CASSRGQGTYGYTF. CDR3 coding DNA: TGTGCCAGCAGTCGCGGACAGGGGACCTATGGCTACACCTTC.

The table lists this clonotype with a few counts. This chain uses TRBV5-1 with TRBJ2-1; D is unclear. Germline CDR1 SGHRS, CDR2 YFSETQ. Between the trimmed V and J ends, which lost 5 bases and 7 bases, there was a span of 7 bases. The CDR3 extends over 11 amino acids. The CDR3 region is CASRSPNEQFF. Written as DNA, the CDR3 is TGCGCCAGCAGGTCGCCGAATGAGCAGTTCTTC. Variable domain in full (rest from reference TRBV5-1 and TRBJ2-1): KAGVTQTPRYLIKTRGQQVTLSCSPISGHRSVSWYQQTPGQGLQFLFEYFSETQRNKGNFPGRFSGRQFSNSRSEMNVSTLELGDSALYLCASRSPNEQFFGPGTRLTVL.

Concerning this clonotype itself: Given a much more abundant clone one base away, this may be a read error. The chain couples TRBV9 to TRBJ2-5; D remains unclear. The CDR3 sequence is 13 residues long. Between the trimmed V and J ends, which lost 3 bases and 4 bases, there was a span of 10 bases. Germline V gene sequence: CDR1 SGDLS, CDR2 YYNGEE. The CDR3 nucleotides read TGTGCCAGCAGCGCCTCAGGTCCAGAGACCCAGTACTTC. Amino acid sequence: CASSASGPETQYF.

The rearrangement uses TRBV10-3 and TRBJ2-1, with 11 bases matching TRBD2. This CDR3 has 14 amino acids. Unmatched junction bases numbered 1, after V lost 6 bases and J lost 3 bases. CDR1 is ENHRY, CDR2 SYGVKD, per germline. CDR3 sequence (DNA): TGTGCCATCAGGACTAGCGGGGACTACAATGAGCAGTTCTTC. The encoded protein is CAIRTSGDYNEQFF.

A note on this clonotype: A junction boundary mismatches the germline segment, possibly from a read error. The chain carries TRBV7-9 and TRBJ2-3; tentatively, D is TRBD2 (5 bases). Germline V lookup: CDR1 SEHNR, CDR2 FQNEAQ (reference sequence). The CDR3 is made up of 16 amino acids. The CDR3 reads CASSPRAGSATATQYF. CDR3 sequence (DNA): TGTGCCAGCAGCCCTCGGGCGGGCTCTGCCACAGCTACGCAGTATTTT. Full variable domain (missing parts from reference TRBV7-9 and TRBJ2-3): DTGVSQNPRHKITKRGQNVTFRCDPISEHNRLYWYRQTLGQGPEFLTYFQNEAQLEKSRLLSDRFSAERPKGSFSTLEIQRTEQGDSAMYLCASSPRAGSATATQYFGPGTRLTVL.

This rearrangement joins TRBV9 to TRBJ2-2, with D possibly TRBD1 on 6 matching bases. The CDR3 has 17 amino acids. Germline CDR1 and CDR2: SGDLS and YYNGEE. Trimming removed 0 bases at V and 3 bases at J, with 15 bases between. CDR3 bases: TGTGCCAGCAGCGTAGGGCTTGGGGGCCGGGACACCGGGGAGCTGTTTTTT. Protein: CASSVGLGGRDTGELFF.

This chain joins TRBV7-2 and TRBJ2-5; 10 bases are a match to TRBD2. Germline CDR1 reads SGHTA; CDR2 reads FQGNSA. The CDR3 length is 15 residues. V lost 5 bases and J lost 11; bases outside the gene matches: 14. CDR3 region: CASSLGLAEYNEQYF. The CDR3 nucleotides are TGTGCCAGCAGCCTAGGACTAGCGGAGTACAATGAGCAGTACTTC.

This clonotype has more than one count but fewer than ten. This chain uses TRBV6-2 or TRBV6-3 with TRBJ2-3; D remains unclear. The CDR3 length is 13 residues. V was shortened by 3 bases and J by 2 bases, with 6 bases between the two germline ends. From germline, CDR1 is MNHEY and CDR2 SVGEGT. The CDR3 spells CASSYTVTDTQYF. As DNA, the CDR3 is TGTGCCAGCAGTTATACCGTCACAGATACGCAGTATTTT.

With regard to this clonotype: One end of the junction varies from germline; a read error may be responsible. This rearrangement joins TRBV5-6 to TRBJ2-7, with 8 bases matching TRBD1. This CDR3 is 18 amino acids long. Germline V gives CDR1 SGHDT, CDR2 YYEEEE. CDR3 in amino acids: CASSVGGTGGWSSHEQYF. CDR3 bases: TGTGCCAGCAGCGTTGGAGGGACAGGAGGTTGGAGCTCCCACGAGCAGTACTTC.

The V call is TRBV12-3 or TRBV12-4, the J call TRBJ2-3; unclear D gene. The CDR3 loop spans 11 amino acids. CDR3: CACRYTDTQYF. Written as DNA, the CDR3 is TGTGCGTGTCGATACACAGATACGCAGTATTTT.